The T cell receptor (beta chain) described here comes from a study of CD8 T cells in Susac syndrome. General study points: A relatively small number of individuals underwent TCR sequencing and HLA analysis.

On this clonotype: Its antigen is unidentified.

Germline CDR1 and CDR2: SGHTA and FQGTGA. With 0 bases removed from V and 3 bases from J, the gap between germline ends came to 5 bases. This CDR3 is 13 amino acids long. Negative isolation was applied to CD8+ and CD4+ T cells, and FACS enrichment was applied to TEMRA cells. Random hexamers served to reverse transcribe roughly 0.45 to 1 ug RNA. The amplification used immunoSEQ multiplex PCR on TCR beta CDR3; it spanned 54 Vbeta and 13 Jbeta. A single record per CDR3 protein comes from TCRdb applying MiXCR to the immunoSEQ multiplex PCR reads. The sample carries 180,000 or so distinct CDR3 sequences, about 95% recorded once.

The chain employs TRBV7-3 and TRBJ1-2, with D hard to call. The sequence derives from a human donor in good health. Sequenced: CD4+ T cells from PBMCs. CDR3 in amino acids: CASSLTSDYGYTF. Written as DNA, the CDR3 is TGTGCCAGCAGCTTAACATCGGACTATGGCTACACCTTC.